A single sample is the source of the 20 T cell receptor beta chains below, sequenced in a study of T cell responses to AZD1222 COVID-19 vaccine. Measured with immunoSEQ multiplex PCR; TCRdb has only the in-frame clones, and not every one. The sample holds approximately 220,000 clones, approximately 94% seen once. Sequencing used peripheral blood, obtained on day 0 of MenACWY control vaccination. The receptors were gathered from an adult in good health.

The rearrangement uses TRBV18 and TRBJ1-2; D may be TRBD1 (6 bases). Germline V gene sequence: CDR1 KGHSH, CDR2 LQKENI. V was cut by 2 bases and J by 3 bases, with 10 bases left in between. This CDR3 contains 14 residues. The CDR3 sequence: CASSPRGEDYGYTF. The DNA of the CDR3 is TGTGCCAGCTCACCAAGGGGGGAAGACTATGGCTACACCTTC.

CDR3: CASSSGSSYEQYF. The CDR3 nucleotides read TGTGCCAGCAGCTCCGGATCCTCCTACGAGCAGTACTTC. V usage is TRBV28 and J usage is TRBJ2-7; no definite D call. Trimming left V 6 bases short and J 0 bases short, with 9 bases between. Germline values: CDR1 MDHEN, CDR2 SYDVKM. This CDR3 region has 13 residues.

The chain joins TRBV28 to TRBJ1-2; 7 bases align to TRBD1. CDR3 length: 12 residues. Germline values: CDR1 MDHEN, CDR2 SYDVKM. V was pared by 7 bases and J by 5 bases, with 4 bases of the junction left unmatched. In DNA form, the CDR3 reads TGTGCCAGCACCTTGACAGGGTATGGCTACACCTTC. It translates to CASTLTGYGYTF.

J is TRBJ1-4 and V is TRBV3-1 (or the pseudogene TRBV3-2); D might be TRBD1 (5 bases). Looked up from germline, CDR1 is LGHDT and CDR2 is YNNKEL (reference sequence). This CDR3 is built from 17 residues. Trimming shortened V by 0 bases and J by 4 bases, and 15 bases separated the two germline ends. CDR3 DNA: TGTGCCAGCAGCCAAGATAGGGTGGAGCAGGGTAATGAAAAACTGTTTTTT. Its translation is CASSQDRVEQGNEKLFF.

The chain combines TRBV4-1 with TRBJ1-1; no firm D call. The V gene lost 6 bases and the J gene lost 3 bases, with 11 bases spanning the gap. The CDR3 covers 13 residues. CDR1 is MGHRA, CDR2 YSYEKL, per germline. CDR3 amino acids: CASSDRAYTEAFF. The CDR3 region has the DNA TGCGCCAGCAGTGATCGGGCTTACACTGAAGCTTTCTTT.

The chain employs TRBV29-1 and TRBJ1-2; perhaps TRBD1 as D (5 bases). V shed 5 bases and J shed 0 bases, with 16 bases lying between them. Per germline, CDR1 SQVTM and CDR2 ANQGSEA. This CDR3 is built from 15 residues. The CDR3 DNA reads as TGCAGCGTTTCCCCTCAAAGGGGCCCTAACTATGGCTACACCTTC. It yields the protein CSVSPQRGPNYGYTF.

This clone occurred once. This chain links TRBV4-3 with TRBJ1-1; 8 bases are a match to TRBD1. The germline CDR1 and CDR2 sequences are LGHNA and YSLEER. V lost 2 bases to trimming and J lost 4 bases; unmatched junction nucleotides: 6. This CDR3 is built from 15 residues. This CDR3 reads CASSQLDRARTEAFF. As DNA, the CDR3 is TGCGCCAGCAGCCAATTGGACAGGGCCCGCACTGAAGCTTTCTTT.

The rearrangement joins TRBV3-1 (or the pseudogene TRBV3-2) to TRBJ2-4, with D possibly being TRBD1 (6 bases). This CDR3 region has 15 residues. V lost 3 bases, J lost 0 bases, and 9 bases lay in between. Germline CDR1 LGHDT, CDR2 YNNKEL (reference sequence). CDR3 bases: TGTGCCAGCAGCCAGGACAGTTCAGCCAAAAACATTCAGTACTTC. Its translation is CASSQDSSAKNIQYF.

This clone was observed once. The rearrangement joins TRBV18 to TRBJ2-7; the match to TRBD1 covers 9 bases. V gave up 1 base and J gave up 7 bases; unmatched junction bases: 8. The CDR3 is made up of 15 amino acids. Germline CDR1 KGHSH, CDR2 LQKENI. CDR3 DNA: TGTGCCAGCTCACCACTTCGACAGGGGGGGGAAGAGCAGTACTTC. This codes for CASSPLRQGGEEQYF.

This sequence joins TRBV18 and TRBJ1-1; D remains unclear. CDR1 and CDR2 from the germline V gene are KGHSH and LQKENI. The CDR3 totals 14 residues. The ends were cut back, 1 base at V and 4 bases at J, with 10 bases in the middle. CDR3: CASSPQGGSTEAFF. In DNA, the CDR3 is TGTGCCAGCTCACCACAGGGTGGGAGCACTGAAGCTTTCTTT.

In DNA form, the CDR3 reads TGTGCCAGCCCCGGGACAGGGGGCCCTAGCAATCAGCCCCAGCATTTT. As protein: CASPGTGGPSNQPQHF. The chain is built from TRBV19 and TRBJ1-5; 12 nucleotides match TRBD1. CDR1 is LNHDA, CDR2 SQIVND, per germline (reference sequence). The CDR3 runs to 16 residues. The V segment lost 9 bases and the J segment 0 bases; nucleotides outside the gene matches: 6.

This sequence joins TRBV9 and TRBJ2-7; D unclear. Trimming took off 0 bases at V and 0 bases at J, with 7 bases between the two ends. The CDR3 is made up of 14 amino acids. Germline assignment: CDR1 SGDLS and CDR2 YYNGEE. The DNA of the CDR3 is TGTGCCAGCAGCGTAGACCACCACTCCTACGAGCAGTACTTC. The encoded protein is CASSVDHHSYEQYF. The full variable domain, rest sourced from reference TRBV9 and TRBJ2-7, is DSGVTQTPKHLITATGQRVTLRCSPRSGDLSVYWYQQSLDQGLQFLIQYYNGEERAKGNILERFSAQQFPDLHSELNLSSLELGDSALYFCASSVDHHSYEQYFGPGTRLTVT.

The chain employs TRBV5-1 and TRBJ1-1; possibly TRBD1 for D (5 bases). Germline CDR1 is SGHRS and CDR2 is YFSETQ. The CDR3 covers 15 residues. Trimming cost V 0 bases and J 7 bases, with 16 bases left between them. The CDR3 loop reads CASSLGDLPGIEAFF. DNA for the CDR3: TGCGCCAGCAGCTTGGGGGACCTACCCGGAATTGAAGCTTTCTTT.

V usage is TRBV18 and J usage is TRBJ1-4, with 7 bases aligning to TRBD1. The germline CDR1 and CDR2 sequences are KGHSH and LQKENI. J gave up 6 bases and V 1 base, and 2 bases lay outside the gene matches. The CDR3 extends over 14 amino acids. CDR3 nucleotides: TGTGCCAGCTCACCACAGGGGGCTGATGAAAAACTGTTTTTT. Translated, it gives CASSPQGADEKLFF. The full variable domain, rest sourced from reference TRBV18 and TRBJ1-4, is NAGVMQNPRHLVRRRGQEARLRCSPMKGHSHVYWYRQLPEEGLKFMVYLQKENIIDESGMPKERFSAEFPKEGPSILRIQQVVRGDSAAYFCASSPQGADEKLFFGSGTQLSVL.

The rearrangement links TRBV20-1 to TRBJ2-5, with 9 positions matching TRBD2. CDR1 is DFQATT and CDR2 is SNEGSKA in the germline V gene (reference sequence). V shed 3 bases and J 5 bases; nucleotides not matched to a gene: 10. The CDR3 runs 15 residues. The CDR3 reads CSASAPGTSWETQYF. The CDR3 DNA sequence: TGCAGTGCTAGTGCCCCCGGGACTAGCTGGGAGACCCAGTACTTC.

This sequence joins TRBV6-5 and TRBJ1-2; D unclear. Trimming left V 0 bases short and J 2 bases short, with 4 bases between. Per germline, CDR1 MNHEY and CDR2 SVGAGI. There are 13 residues in the CDR3. This chain's CDR3 is CASSYSGNYGYTF. The CDR3 DNA reads as TGTGCCAGCAGTTACTCGGGCAACTATGGCTACACCTTC.

The chain uses TRBV7-8 and TRBJ2-7, with 10 bases that match TRBD1. The V segment lost 5 bases and the J segment 4 bases; nucleotides outside the gene matches: 11. CDR1 is SGHVS, CDR2 FQNEAQ, per germline. The CDR3 has 16 amino acids. The CDR3 spells CASSPGRGQGVYEQYF. The CDR3 DNA is TGTGCCAGCAGCCCCGGGAGAGGACAGGGGGTTTACGAGCAGTACTTC.

Note on this clone: Other DNA sequences in this specimen translate into the identical CDR3. The chain joins TRBV19 to TRBJ1-2; D gene ambiguous. Germline-derived CDR1 and CDR2 are LNHDA and SQIVND (reference sequence). Trimming removed 2 bases at V and 2 bases at J, with 6 bases between. This CDR3 has 13 residues. The chain's CDR3 is CASSISGNYGYTF. The CDR3 DNA reads TGTGCCAGTAGTATATCCGGGAACTATGGCTACACCTTC. Full variable domain (missing parts from reference TRBV19 and TRBJ1-2): DGGITQSPKYLFRKEGQNVTLSCEQNLNHDAMYWYRQDPGQGLRLIYYSQIVNDFQKGDIAEGYSVSREKKESFPLTVTSAQKNPTAFYLCASSISGNYGYTFGSGTRLTVV.

The V gene is TRBV14, the J gene TRBJ1-6, with D perhaps TRBD1 (6 bases). This CDR3 is 16 amino acids long. Germline values: CDR1 SGHDN, CDR2 FVKESK. Trimming cost V 2 bases and J 7 bases, with 15 bases left between them. In nucleotides, the CDR3 is TGTGCCAGCAGCCAAATCACAGGGTCTCAAAATTCACCCCTCCACTTT. It codes for CASSQITGSQNSPLHF.

This clone was seen a handful of times. The chain uses TRBV5-4 and TRBJ1-2; no reliable D call. Germline assignment: CDR1 SGHNT and CDR2 YYREEE (reference sequence). CDR3 length equals 15 residues. Trimming removed 3 bases from V and 4 bases from J, with 16 bases in between. The CDR3 spells CASSSELRGFYGYTF. In DNA form, the CDR3 reads TGTGCCAGCAGCTCCGAACTCCGAGGGTTCTATGGCTACACCTTC.